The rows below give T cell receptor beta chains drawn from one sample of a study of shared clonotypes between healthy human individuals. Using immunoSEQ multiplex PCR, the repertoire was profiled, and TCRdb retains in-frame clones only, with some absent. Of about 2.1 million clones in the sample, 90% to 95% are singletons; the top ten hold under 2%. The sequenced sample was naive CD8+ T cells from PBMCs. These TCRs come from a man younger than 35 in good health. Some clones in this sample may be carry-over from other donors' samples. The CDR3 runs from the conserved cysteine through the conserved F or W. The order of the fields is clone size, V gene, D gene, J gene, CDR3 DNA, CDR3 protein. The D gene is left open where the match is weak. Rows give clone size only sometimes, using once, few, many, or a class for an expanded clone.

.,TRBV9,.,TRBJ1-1,TGTGCCAGCAGCCCCTCCCCGGGGATCAACACTGAAGCTTTCTTT,CASSPSPGINTEAFF
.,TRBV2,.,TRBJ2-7,TGTGCCAGCAGTGGACCGGGACTCACTTTCTACGAGCAGTACTTC,CASSGPGLTFYEQYF
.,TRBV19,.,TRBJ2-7,TGTGCCAGTAGTATGTTTAGCGGAGGCTCCTACGAGCAGTACTTC,CASSMFSGGSYEQYF
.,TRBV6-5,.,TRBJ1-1,TGTGCCAGCAGTTACGTGGGGCCAAACACTGAAGCTTTCTTT,CASSYVGPNTEAFF
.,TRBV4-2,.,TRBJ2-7,TGTGCCAGCAGCCAAGGACTTGGGGACGAGCAGTACTTC,CASSQGLGDEQYF
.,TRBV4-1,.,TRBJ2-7,TGCGCCAGCAGCCTCCGGGACGGCTCCTACGAGCAGTACTTC,CASSLRDGSYEQYF
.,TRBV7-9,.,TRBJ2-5,TGTGCCAGCAGCTCAGGAGGGAGGTGGTCGGAGACCCAGTACTTC,CASSSGGRWSETQYF
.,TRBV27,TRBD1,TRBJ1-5,TGTGCCAGCAGGGCTACAGGGGTCGGTCAGCCCCAGCATTTT,CASRATGVGQPQHF
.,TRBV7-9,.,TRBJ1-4,TGTGCCAGCAGCCCCGCAGACGGATGGTATAATGAAAAACTGTTTTTT,CASSPADGWYNEKLFF
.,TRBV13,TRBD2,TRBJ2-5,TGTGCCAGCAGCTTATTGGGGCGGGAGCAAGAGACCCAGTACTTC,CASSLLGREQETQYF
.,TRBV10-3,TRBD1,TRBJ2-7,TGTGCCATCAGTGAAGGGCAGGGGGCGTACGAGCAGTACTTC,CAISEGQGAYEQYF
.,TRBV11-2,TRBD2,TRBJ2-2,TGTGCCAGCAGCGATCGGACTAGCGGGGTTAACACCGGGGAGCTGTTTTTT,CASSDRTSGVNTGELFF
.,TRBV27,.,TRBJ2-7,TGTGCCAGCAGTTTAGGCAGGGGAAGCTACGAGCAGTACTTC,CASSLGRGSYEQYF
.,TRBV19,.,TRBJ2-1,TGTGCCAGTAGGGGGGAATCAGGGAGAGGATACAATGAGCAGTTCTTC,CASRGESGRGYNEQFF
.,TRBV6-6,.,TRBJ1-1,TGTGCCAGCAGTTACCCGTCAGCCCAGGCTTTCTTT,CASSYPSAQAFF
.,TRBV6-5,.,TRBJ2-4,TGTGCCAGCAGTTGGGACCCCAAAAACATTCAGTACTTC,CASSWDPKNIQYF
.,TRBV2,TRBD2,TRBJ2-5,TGTGCCAGCAGTGGAGTACTAGCGGGAGAGGGGATCGGGGAGACCCAGTACTTC,CASSGVLAGEGIGETQYF
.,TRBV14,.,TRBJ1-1,TGTGCCAAATACCTCGAGATGAACACTGAAGCTTTCTTT,CAKYLEMNTEAFF
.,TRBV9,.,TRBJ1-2,TGTGCCAGCAGCGCCGTGACAGGCAGGAACTATGGCTACACCTTC,CASSAVTGRNYGYTF
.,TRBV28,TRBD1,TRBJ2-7,TGTGCCAGCAGAGCGGACAGGGGGTTCCCCTACGAGCAGTACTTC,CASRADRGFPYEQYF
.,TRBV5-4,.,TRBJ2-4,TGTGCCAGCAGCTCAGGACAGTCCCTAGCCAAAAACATTCAGTACTTC,CASSSGQSLAKNIQYF
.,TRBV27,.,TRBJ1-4,TGTGCCAGCAGCCCCGGACCGACGCCTAATGAAAAACTGTTTTTT,CASSPGPTPNEKLFF
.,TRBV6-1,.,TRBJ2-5,TGTGCCAGCATAGGCGGGGCAGGGGAGACCCAGTACTTC,CASIGGAGETQYF
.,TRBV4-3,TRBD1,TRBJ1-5,TGCGCCAGCAGCCAAGATTGGGGACAGGATAGCAATCAGCCCCAGCATTTT,CASSQDWGQDSNQPQHF
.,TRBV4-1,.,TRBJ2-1,TGCGCCAGCAGCCTCCTGAGGACTCCTTCGAATGAGCAGTTCTTC,CASSLLRTPSNEQFF
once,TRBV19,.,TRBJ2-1,TGTGCCACCCAGCGAGGTAATGAGCAGTTCTTC,CATQRGNEQFF
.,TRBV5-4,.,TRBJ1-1,TGTGCCAGCAGCCCATGGGGGGGGAACACTGAAGCTTTCTTT,CASSPWGGNTEAFF
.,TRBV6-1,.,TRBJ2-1,TGTGCCAGCTTTCTCCGGGGGCCGTACAATGAGCAGTTCTTC,CASFLRGPYNEQFF
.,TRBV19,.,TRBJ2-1,TGTGCCACCCTGGCCCAAACCTACAATGAGCAGTTCTTC,CATLAQTYNEQFF
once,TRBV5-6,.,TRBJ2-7,TGTGCCAGCAGCATAATTGGACAGACGCACTACGAGCAGTACTTC,CASSIIGQTHYEQYF
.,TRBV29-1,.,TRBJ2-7,TGCAGCGTTGAAAAGGGGGGAGTGGGCTACGAGCAGTACTTC,CSVEKGGVGYEQYF
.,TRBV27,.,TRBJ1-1,TGTGCCAGCAGTTTAAGGGGGGTGGCTGAAGCTTTCTTT,CASSLRGVAEAFF
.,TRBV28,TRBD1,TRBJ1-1,TGTGCCAGCAGTTTAGGGACAGGGTTGGCCGAAGCTTTCTTT,CASSLGTGLAEAFF
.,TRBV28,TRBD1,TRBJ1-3,TGTGCCAGCAGTTTTTACAGGGGATCTGGAAACACCATATATTTT,CASSFYRGSGNTIYF
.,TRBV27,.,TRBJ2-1,TGTGCCAGCAGTTTATCGGATGAGCAGTTCTTC,CASSLSDEQFF
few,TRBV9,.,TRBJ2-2,TGTGCCAGCAGCCCTGGGACATACAACACCGGGGAGCTGTTTTTT,CASSPGTYNTGELFF
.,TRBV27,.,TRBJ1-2,TGTGCCAGCCCCCGGGGATGGCCCCCGAGGGGCTACACCTTC,CASPRGWPPRGYTF
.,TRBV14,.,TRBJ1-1,TGTGCCAGCAGCCAGTGGCAGTTAAACACTGAAGCTTTCTTT,CASSQWQLNTEAFF
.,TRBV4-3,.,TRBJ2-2,TGCGCCAGCAGCCAAAGGGTTTCCATCGGGGAGCTGTTTTTT,CASSQRVSIGELFF
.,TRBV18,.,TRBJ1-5,TGTGCCAGCTCACCAACACGGCAGGCGAATAGCAATCAGCCCCAGCATTTT,CASSPTRQANSNQPQHF
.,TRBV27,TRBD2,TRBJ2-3,TGTGCCAGCACCCCTCTGGGGACTAGCGCTCCTCCAGATACGCAGTATTTT,CASTPLGTSAPPDTQYF
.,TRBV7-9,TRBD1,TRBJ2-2,TGTGCCAGCAGCGATAGGGGGACAGGCGCCGGTGGCACCGGGGAGCTGTTTTTT,CASSDRGTGAGGTGELFF
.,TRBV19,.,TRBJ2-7,TGTGCCAGTAGTAAGGACACCCTGGGGGATCTCTACGAGCAGTACTTC,CASSKDTLGDLYEQYF
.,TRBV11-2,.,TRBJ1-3,TGTGCCAGCAGCTTAACCCCGGACAGAATCATCCCTGGAAACACCATATATTTT,CASSLTPDRIIPGNTIYF
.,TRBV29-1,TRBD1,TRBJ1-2,TGCAGCGTTGAGGACAGGGGGATTTATGGCTACACCTTC,CSVEDRGIYGYTF
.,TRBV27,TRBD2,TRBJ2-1,TGTGCCAGCCTACGTCACGGGACTAGCGGCAACAATGAGCAGTTCTTC,CASLRHGTSGNNEQFF
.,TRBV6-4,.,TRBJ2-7,TGTGCCAGCAGTGAGGAGGCAGGTTTCGGGAAGGAGGGCTACTTC,CASSEEAGFGKEGYF
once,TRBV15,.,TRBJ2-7,TGTGCCACCAGCCCGGGAACCTACGAGCAGTACTTC,CATSPGTYEQYF